This record covers a single T cell receptor (beta chain). What it recognizes is unknown. Only in-frame clones appear in the TCRdb table, and some are missing; sequencing was by immunoSEQ multiplex PCR. The sample has 55,000 to 80,000 clones; around 82% are singletons. The source of the sample is a study of OX40 agonist ivuxolimab in advanced cancers. Overall study context: The patients received ivuxolimab by intravenous route every 2 weeks at 0.01 to 10 mg/kg.

General study points: Averaged across samples, CD8+ T cells carried more expanded clones than CD4+ did.

The cohort excluded patients with autoimmune disease history or systemic immunosuppression. V shed 6 bases, J shed 6 bases, and the junction held 5 bases outside the gene matches. Germline V lookup: CDR1 MDHEN, CDR2 SYDVKM. The CDR3 extends over 14 amino acids. Sequencing used CD4+ or CD8+ T cells sorted from blood, obtained in a trial of the OX40 agonist ivuxolimab. The sequence was obtained from an adult with an advanced solid tumor such as melanoma, head and neck, liver or kidney cancer. The chain recombines TRBV28 with TRBJ2-2; 9 bases fit TRBD2. The CDR3: CASRISGGAGELFF. The DNA for the CDR3 is TGTGCCAGCAGGATTAGCGGGGGAGCCGGGGAGCTGTTTTTT.